This T cell receptor beta chain comes out of a study of tumor-infiltrating lymphocytes in primary liver carcinoma (TCRdb year 2017). Context from the whole study: The five patients, three men and two women aged 30 to 69 years, had hepatocellular carcinoma (four) or combined HCC and intrahepatic cholangiocarcinoma (one). The five patients had tumors of stage T1-T3 N0M0, with maximum diameters ranging from about 4.2 to 11 cm. Samples yielded roughly 3.65 to 7.13 million productive TCRbeta reads; read depth did not differ significantly between tissue types. For each liver tumor, the study sampled five regions along with adjacent normal tissue and blood, and applied TCRbeta repertoire sequencing, expression microarrays and whole-exome sequencing. A total of 35 specimens from 5 patients, comprising some 25 tumor regions, 5 adjacent noncancerous liver tissues and 5 peripheral blood samples, were covered by TCRbeta repertoire sequencing. To link TCRbeta repertoire diversity to the local molecular phenotype, the 25 or so tumor region samples were profiled with Agilent mRNA microarrays. Repertoires from technical replicates were highly reproducible, with mean shared-clone rates roughly 0.9 and correlation coefficients above 0.95. On the study overall, not on this receptor specifically: With just five patients in the study, the authors point out that the findings should be validated in a larger study. A significantly larger repertoire fraction was made up by the top 250 clones in tumors than in blood (p = 0.039). Because the samples were bulk and unsorted, CD4+ and CD8+ T cell repertoires could not be compared. Only about 7-24% of top clones were present in all five regions of a tumor, suggesting spatial heterogeneity of tumor-infiltrating T cells. Repertoire overlap was higher between tumor regions (mean around 35%) than tumor-adjacent (roughly 17%) or tumor-blood (approximately 14%) pairs, consistent with antigen-driven expansion. Only the TCR beta chain was sequenced, which likely underestimates true repertoire diversity because unpaired alpha chains were not captured.

The CDR3 contains 14 residues, cysteine and phenylalanine counted. Left in the record is the CDR3 DNA by itself, 42 bases read in frame from the first base. Compared with germline, V lacks 8 bases and J lacks 2 bases; bases without a gene match: 10. Via the germline V gene (reference sequence), CDR1 is SGHNT and CDR2 YYREEE. Without any cell sorting, total RNA and DNA were co-extracted from about 20-30 mg of bulk tissue using the AllPrep DNA/RNA mini kit. Between November 2015 and March 2016, roughly five patients in China with histopathologically diagnosed primary liver carcinoma had surgical resection. Chronic HBV infection was present in the patients, and the patients were treatment-naive at sampling. Each tumor was sampled at five spatially separated regions: the superior, inferior, left-lateral and right-lateral poles and the tumor centre. According to histology, viable tumor cells made up more than 80% of every tumor sample. Each fresh piece of tumor and adjacent tissue was cut in two, with one half stored in RNAlater at -80 degrees C and the other half sent for histology.

TCRbeta-specific cDNA was reverse-transcribed from 500 ng total RNA using a constant-region primer and ProtoScript II reverse transcriptase. TCRbeta libraries were built with three nested multiplex PCR rounds, a slightly modified ARM-PCR procedure. Each of the first two PCR rounds ran for approximately 11 cycles using multiplex TRBV1-TRBV30 forward primers together with a Cbeta reverse primer. A final 25-cycle PCR with Deep VentR polymerase added sample barcodes and Illumina adapters. Before sequencing, amplicons between 200 and 500 bp were purified from gel using a QIAquick gel extraction kit. The TCRbeta amplicons were sequenced with 250-bp paired-end reads on an Illumina HiSeq 2500. Per the original workflow: Quality trimming of reads was performed with Trimmomatic v0.33, and paired reads were merged with FLASH v1.2.11 so that full CDR3 sequences could be recovered. V, D and J germline segments were assigned to the rearranged TCRbeta sequences by MiGEC v1.2.1b. Clonotype statistics and Shannon-Wiener diversity indices were calculated with VDJtools v1.0.0. Except for diversity analysis, only the 250 most abundant clonotypes of each sample were used in subsequent analyses to reduce sampling bias. The public sequencing data were trimmed at Q25 with fastp and processed into clonotypes with MiXCR by TCRdb, which kept only in-frame beta chains. CDR3 protein duplicates are merged, each entry listing the most common genes and DNA. The V and J calls shown here were made by TCRdb, not taken from the authors' results. The sample has 70,000 to 85,000 distinct CDR3 sequences on record, over 70% of them singletons. The ten largest clones take up 12% to 15% of the sample.

With respect to this clonotype: Its recognized antigen is unknown. No much larger clone exists at a distance of one base, and base qualities are not known.

This receptor was taken from a woman in her sixties with primary liver carcinoma and hepatitis B virus infection. Recombination linked TRBV5-4 to TRBJ2-7, with 7 central nucleotides matching TRBD2. Sequencing was carried out using liver tumor tissue from sampling region 4. The sample's cell subset or site label, in plain terms: tumor region T4, right-lateral pole. The nucleotide sequence is TGTGCCAGTATCTTTGGCGGGGGTACCTACGAGCAGTACTTC. This yields the protein CASIFGGGTYEQYF.